These 28 T cell receptor beta chains share one sample of origin, sequenced in a study of T cells after yellow fever vaccination. TCRdb re-called the 5' RACE reads with MiXCR, one entry per CDR3 protein. Seen here are some 560,000 distinct CDR3 sequences, roughly a fifth observed once, and the top ten hold approximately 15%. Specimen: PBMCs, collected 15 days after the yellow fever booster vaccination. The receptors stem from a man aged 30 to 45 who received the YFV17D yellow fever vaccine.

The chain has TRBV2 and TRBJ2-1, with a weak D call TRBD2 (6 bases). V gave up 6 bases and J gave up 6 bases, with 15 bases separating them. This CDR3 has 14 amino acids. Per the germline V gene, CDR1 is SNHLY and CDR2 is FYNNEI. This CDR3 reads CASRRDSQTNEQFF. The CDR3 nucleotides read TGTGCCAGCAGACGGGACTCTCAAACCAATGAGCAGTTCTTC.

The CDR3 loop reads CASSRGLALGEQFF. The CDR3 DNA reads TGTGCCAGCAGCCGGGGACTAGCGTTGGGTGAGCAGTTCTTC. The chain is built from TRBV12-3 or TRBV12-4 and TRBJ2-1; TRBD2 matches 10 bases. CDR3 size: 14 residues. The junction had 8 bases not matched to a gene; V was cut back by 6 bases and J by 9 bases.

J is TRBJ2-7 and V is TRBV7-9; the D gene could be TRBD1 or TRBD2 (5 bases each). The CDR3 spans 14 residues. The germline V gene encodes CDR1 SEHNR and CDR2 FQNEAQ (reference sequence). V dropped 4 bases and J dropped 1 base, with 11 bases sitting between them. The CDR3 DNA is TGTGCCAGCAGCTCGCCGGGACCGTCCTACGAGCAGTACTTC. Residues: CASSSPGPSYEQYF.

The chain uses TRBV20-1 and TRBJ2-5; 9 bases line up with TRBD1. Germline V gives CDR1 DFQATT, CDR2 SNEGSKA (reference sequence). This CDR3 is 12 amino acids long. Unmatched junction bases numbered 6, after V lost 6 bases and J lost 7 bases. CDR3 sequence: CSAPGQGGTQYF. The CDR3 coding sequence is TGCAGTGCCCCGGGACAGGGTGGGACCCAGTACTTC.

The chain couples TRBV7-6 to TRBJ2-3; 9 nucleotides align to TRBD2. Germline-derived CDR1 and CDR2 are SGHVS and FNYEAQ. The V and J ends lost 2 bases and 0 bases, in that order; junction bases with no gene match: 3. This CDR3 contains 16 residues. The CDR3 reads CASSLIAGESTDTQYF. As DNA, the CDR3 is TGTGCCAGCAGCTTAATAGCGGGAGAGAGCACAGATACGCAGTATTTT.

The chain joins TRBV27 to TRBJ2-1; 10 positions match TRBD2. The trim removed 4 bases at V and 9 bases at J, leaving 9 bases unmatched. CDR1 MNHEY and CDR2 SMNVEV come from the germline V gene (reference sequence). The CDR3 contains 15 residues. The CDR3 loop is CASSYQREGRSEQFF. DNA for the CDR3: TGTGCCAGCAGTTATCAGCGGGAGGGCCGTAGTGAGCAGTTCTTC.

The CDR3 sequence is CASSQTSGRTYF. CDR3 DNA sequence: TGTGCCAGCAGTCAAACTAGCGGAAGAACGTATTTT. The V gene is TRBV6-5, the J gene TRBJ2-3; 8 bases line up with TRBD2. Losses at the gene ends were 5 bases for V and 14 bases for J; bases not matched to a gene: 9. Germline CDR1 reads MNHEY; CDR2 reads SVGAGI. The CDR3 runs to 12 residues.

This clonotype appeared many times. The rearrangement links TRBV6-1 to TRBJ2-7; 8 bases agree with TRBD1. Germline lookup yields CDR1 MNHNS and CDR2 SASEGT. The CDR3 extends over 14 amino acids. The V gene end was trimmed by 4 bases and the J gene end by 2 bases; junction bases not matched to a gene: 4. The CDR3 sequence is CASSGTGRPYEQYF. DNA for the CDR3: TGTGCCAGCAGTGGGACAGGGAGGCCCTACGAGCAGTACTTC.

This clonotype has just a few counts. V is TRBV7-2 and J is TRBJ2-1; TRBD1 aligns across 9 bases. Trimming removed 0 bases from V and 8 bases from J; junction bases left unmatched: 2. There are 14 residues in the CDR3. The germline V gene has CDR1 SGHTA and CDR2 FQGNSA. The DNA for the CDR3 is TGTGCCAGCAGCTTAGCCGGGACAGGGTATGAGCAGTTCTTC. Translated: CASSLAGTGYEQFF.

This clonotype occurred a few times. The chain joins TRBV28 to TRBJ1-1; D is unresolved. Germline CDR1 MDHEN, CDR2 SYDVKM. V lost 5 bases to trimming and J lost 1 base, with 17 bases between them. This CDR3 has 16 residues. The CDR3 sequence: CASSVALRATNTEAFF. The CDR3 nucleotides read TGTGCCAGCAGTGTTGCCCTCAGAGCCACGAACACTGAAGCTTTCTTT.

V is TRBV28 and J is TRBJ1-3, with no clear D. Germline V gene lookup returns CDR1 MDHEN and CDR2 SYDVKM. The CDR3 loop spans 12 amino acids. The V end was cut by 4 bases, the J end by 9 bases, with 10 bases between. Here the CDR3 DNA reads TGTGCCAGCAGTTCCACGATTAGCACCATATATTTT. Protein: CASSSTISTIYF.

This clonotype was picked up a small number of times. The chain employs TRBV30 and TRBJ2-1; D might be TRBD1 (5 bases). The CDR3 covers 13 residues. Between the trimmed V and J ends, which lost 4 bases and 9 bases, there was a span of 16 bases. CDR1 GTSNPN and CDR2 SVGIG come from the germline V gene (reference sequence). CDR3: CAWNVGRRAEQFF. The CDR3 DNA reads TGTGCCTGGAATGTAGGCCGCAGGGCTGAGCAGTTCTTC.

This clonotype was seen a handful of times. The rearrangement uses TRBV20-1 and TRBJ2-4, with TRBD1 matching 10 bases. In germline, CDR1 is DFQATT, CDR2 SNEGSKA (reference sequence). Unmatched junction bases numbered 6, after V lost 5 bases and J lost 2 bases. This CDR3 spans 15 amino acids. The CDR3 loop reads CSAPSGQGTKNIQYF. The CDR3 bases are TGCAGTGCTCCTTCGGGACAGGGGACCAAAAACATTCAGTACTTC.

In its sample, this clonotype was seen a few times. This chain links TRBV15 with TRBJ1-6; D remains ambiguous. The CDR3 is 16 residues long. V lost 0 bases and J lost 10, with 16 bases in between. The germline CDR1 and CDR2 sequences are LNHNV and YYDKDF (reference sequence). The DNA for the CDR3 is TGTGCCACCAGCAGAGATGAACCCCTAGGCGGCTCACCCCTCCACTTT. Its protein product is CATSRDEPLGGSPLHF.

The chain links TRBV11-2 to TRBJ2-1; a weak D match, TRBD1 (6 bases). This CDR3 is 17 amino acids long. Germline CDR1 and CDR2: SGHAT and FQNNGV. Trimming left V 0 bases short and J 2 bases short, with 14 bases between. The CDR3 is CASSLDLLTGPYNEQFF. The CDR3 DNA is TGTGCCAGCAGCTTAGACCTCTTAACAGGGCCCTACAATGAGCAGTTCTTC.

The sample holds a few counts of this clonotype. The CDR3 bases are TGCGCCAGCAGCCGGACTAGCCGACAAGAGACCCAGTACTTC. Amino acid sequence: CASSRTSRQETQYF. V gene TRBV5-1 combines with J gene TRBJ2-5, with TRBD2 matching 8 bases. CDR1 and CDR2 from the germline V gene are SGHRS and YFSETQ. The CDR3 has 14 residues. V shed 4 bases, J shed 2 bases, and the junction held 4 bases outside the gene matches.

This clonotype was found a few times. The chain links TRBV18 to TRBJ2-6; D is undetermined. The ends were cut back, 3 bases at V and 4 bases at J, with 16 bases in the middle. The CDR3 spans 17 residues. Per the germline V gene, CDR1 is KGHSH and CDR2 is LQKENI. CDR3 loop: CASSPRLPAPGANVLTF. In DNA form, the CDR3 reads TGTGCCAGCTCACCTCGGCTTCCCGCCCCCGGGGCCAACGTCCTGACTTTC.

This clonotype has just a few counts. The chain links TRBV28 to TRBJ1-2; D unclear. This CDR3 has 14 amino acids. V was cut by 2 bases and J by 0 bases, with 7 bases left in between. Germline V lookup: CDR1 MDHEN, CDR2 SYDVKM. CDR3 sequence (DNA): TGTGCCAGCAGTTTAGGCAGAGCTAACTATGGCTACACCTTC. It translates to CASSLGRANYGYTF.

The V gene is TRBV28, the J gene TRBJ2-1, with a possible D match to TRBD2 (7 bases). Germline loops: CDR1 MDHEN, CDR2 SYDVKM. This CDR3 is 15 amino acids long. Trimming pared 5 bases from V and 8 bases from J, leaving 19 bases between. Written as DNA, the CDR3 is TGTGCCAGCAGTGTAGGTTGGGGGGGGCAGTATGAGCAGTTCTTC. Amino acid sequence: CASSVGWGGQYEQFF.

This clonotype was seen a few times. V usage is TRBV7-8 and J usage is TRBJ2-1; D is unclear. Trimming removed 5 bases at V and 0 bases at J, with 11 bases between. Germline values: CDR1 SGHVS, CDR2 FQNEAQ. The CDR3 totals 15 residues. CDR3 in DNA: TGTGCCAGCAGCCCCAGAAGGATCTCCTACAATGAGCAGTTCTTC. This sequence encodes CASSPRRISYNEQFF. The full variable domain, rest sourced from reference TRBV7-8 and TRBJ2-1, is GAGVSQSPRYKVAKRGQDVALRCDPISGHVSLFWYQQALGQGPEFLTYFQNEAQLDKSGLPSDRFFAERPEGSVSTLKIQRTQQEDSAVYLCASSPRRISYNEQFFGPGTRLTVL.

This clonotype was detected many times. The CDR3 reads CAIRDSGTAYNEQFF. The CDR3 DNA reads TGTGCCATCAGAGATAGCGGGACTGCGTACAATGAGCAGTTCTTC. The chain combines TRBV10-3 with TRBJ2-1; TRBD2 matches at 8 bases. V trimming: 6 bases; J trimming: 4 bases; junction bases outside the gene matches: 8. This CDR3 spans 15 amino acids. Germline V gene lookup returns CDR1 ENHRY and CDR2 SYGVKD.

Only a few counts were recorded for this clonotype. The chain recombines TRBV20-1 with TRBJ2-5; D remains ambiguous. The CDR3 covers 15 residues. Trimming took off 6 bases at V and 1 base at J, with 18 bases between the two ends. Germline loops: CDR1 DFQATT, CDR2 SNEGSKA (reference sequence). The CDR3 bases are TGCAGTGCACTCCGGTCAGCGACCTTCCAAGAGACCCAGTACTTC. It translates to CSALRSATFQETQYF.

The V gene is TRBV4-3, the J gene TRBJ2-2, with D tentatively TRBD1 (6 bases). Per germline, CDR1 LGHNA and CDR2 YSLEER. The CDR3 length is 13 residues. V dropped 1 base and J dropped 6 bases, with 6 bases sitting between them. DNA for the CDR3: TGCGCCAGCAGCCAAGCAGGGGCCGGGGAGCTGTTTTTT. Translating gives CASSQAGAGELFF.

The chain is built from TRBV2 and TRBJ1-1, with D possibly being TRBD1 (5 bases). Germline lookup yields CDR1 SNHLY and CDR2 FYNNEI. This CDR3 comprises 18 residues. V dropped 8 bases and J dropped 0 bases, with 25 bases sitting between them. The CDR3 sequence is CASGGYGTRQMMNTEAFF. In DNA form, the CDR3 reads TGTGCCAGCGGGGGTTATGGCACCCGCCAAATGATGAACACTGAAGCTTTCTTT.

This clonotype came up a few times. The chain has TRBV28 and TRBJ2-7, with a possible D match to TRBD2 (6 bases). The CDR3 loop spans 14 amino acids. V lost 7 bases and J 2 bases, leaving 15 bases between the germline ends. Germline CDR1 reads MDHEN; CDR2 reads SYDVKM. The CDR3 nucleotides read TGTGCCAGCATGGAGGGCCCCATGGCCTACGAGCAGTACTTC. Amino acids: CASMEGPMAYEQYF.

In this sample, this clonotype turned up a few times. V is TRBV5-6 and J is TRBJ1-5; 7 bases match TRBD1. After removal of 4 bases from V and 4 bases from J, the junction contained 8 bases not matched to a gene. Germline V gives CDR1 SGHDT, CDR2 YYEEEE. This CDR3 comprises 15 residues. CDR3 protein: CASSRPDRSNQPQHF. The CDR3, as DNA: TGTGCCAGCAGCCGACCGGACAGGTCAAATCAGCCCCAGCATTTT.

This clonotype was seen a few times. The chain is built from TRBV6-5 and TRBJ2-7; TRBD1 is a possible D gene (6 bases). The CDR3 has 14 amino acids. Germline values: CDR1 MNHEY, CDR2 SVGAGI. V was cut by 2 bases and J by 3 bases, with 11 bases left in between. The CDR3 DNA reads as TGTGCCAGCAGTTACAAACAGGGTCTCTACGAGCAGTACTTC. The encoded protein is CASSYKQGLYEQYF.

The chain combines TRBV7-9 with TRBJ1-4, with 12 bases aligning to TRBD1. Germline V gene data show CDR1 as SEHNR and CDR2 as FQNEAQ (reference sequence). V shed 5 bases and J 6 bases; nucleotides not matched to a gene: 4. CDR3 length equals 15 residues. CDR3 in amino acids: CASSTGDRGHEKLFF. Written as DNA, the CDR3 is TGTGCCAGCAGCACCGGGGACAGGGGGCATGAAAAACTGTTTTTT.